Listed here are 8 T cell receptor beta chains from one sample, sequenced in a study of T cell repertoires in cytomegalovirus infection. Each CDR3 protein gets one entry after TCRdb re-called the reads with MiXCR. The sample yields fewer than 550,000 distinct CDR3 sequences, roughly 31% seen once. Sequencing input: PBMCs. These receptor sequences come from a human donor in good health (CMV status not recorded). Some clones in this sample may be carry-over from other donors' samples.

CDR3 region: CASTDRSILEKLFF. The CDR3 coding sequence is TGTGCCAGCACAGACAGAAGTATCCTCGAAAAACTGTTTTTT. The rearrangement joins TRBV28 to TRBJ1-4; D possibly corresponds to TRBD1 (5 bases). The CDR3 extends over 14 amino acids. V was pared by 7 bases and J by 8 bases, with 17 bases between. Germline V gene sequence: CDR1 MDHEN, CDR2 SYDVKM.

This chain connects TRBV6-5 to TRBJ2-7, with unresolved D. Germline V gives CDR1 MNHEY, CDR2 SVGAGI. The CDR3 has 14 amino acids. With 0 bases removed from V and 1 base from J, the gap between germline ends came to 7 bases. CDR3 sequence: CASSYSSSSYEQYF. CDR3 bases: TGTGCCAGCAGTTACTCGAGTAGTTCCTACGAGCAGTACTTC.

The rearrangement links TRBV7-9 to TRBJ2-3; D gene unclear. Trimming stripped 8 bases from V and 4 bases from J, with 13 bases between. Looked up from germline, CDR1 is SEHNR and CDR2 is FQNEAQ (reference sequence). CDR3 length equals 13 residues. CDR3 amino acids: CASGAHGADTQYF. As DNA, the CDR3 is TGTGCCAGCGGCGCCCATGGCGCAGATACGCAGTATTTT. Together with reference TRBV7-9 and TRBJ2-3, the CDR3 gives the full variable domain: DTGVSQNPRHKITKRGQNVTFRCDPISEHNRLYWYRQTLGQGPEFLTYFQNEAQLEKSRLLSDRFSAERPKGSFSTLEIQRTEQGDSAMYLCASGAHGADTQYFGPGTRLTVL.

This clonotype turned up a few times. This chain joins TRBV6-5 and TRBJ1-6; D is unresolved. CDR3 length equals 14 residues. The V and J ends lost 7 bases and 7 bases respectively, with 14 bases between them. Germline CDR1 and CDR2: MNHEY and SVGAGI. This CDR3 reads CASKKEPGNSPLHF. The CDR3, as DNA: TGTGCCAGCAAAAAAGAACCGGGAAATTCACCCCTCCACTTT.

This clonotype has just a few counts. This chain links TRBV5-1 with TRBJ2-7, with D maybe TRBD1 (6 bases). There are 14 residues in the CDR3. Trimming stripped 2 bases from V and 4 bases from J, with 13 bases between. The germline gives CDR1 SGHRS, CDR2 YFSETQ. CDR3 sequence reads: CASSLQGRKYEQYF. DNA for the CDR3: TGCGCCAGCAGCTTACAGGGTAGGAAGTACGAGCAGTACTTC.

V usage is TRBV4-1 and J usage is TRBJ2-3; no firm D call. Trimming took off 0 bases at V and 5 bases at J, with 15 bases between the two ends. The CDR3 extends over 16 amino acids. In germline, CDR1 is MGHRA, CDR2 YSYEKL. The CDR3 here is CASSQDGSLEVDTQYF. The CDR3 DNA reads TGCGCCAGCAGCCAAGATGGTAGTCTAGAAGTAGATACGCAGTATTTT.

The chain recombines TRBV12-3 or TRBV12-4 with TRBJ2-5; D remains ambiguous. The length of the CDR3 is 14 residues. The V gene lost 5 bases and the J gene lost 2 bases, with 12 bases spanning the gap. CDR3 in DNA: TGTGCCAGCAGTCCTGGCTCCCGACAAGAGACCCAGTACTTC. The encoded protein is CASSPGSRQETQYF.

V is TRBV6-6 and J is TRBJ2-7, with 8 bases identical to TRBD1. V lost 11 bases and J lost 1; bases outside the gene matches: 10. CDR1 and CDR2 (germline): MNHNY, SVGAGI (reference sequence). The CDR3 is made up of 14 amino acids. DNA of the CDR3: TGTGCCGGCAAAAGGCAGGGGGCATCCTACGAGCAGTACTTC. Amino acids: CAGKRQGASYEQYF.